The rows below give T cell receptor beta chains drawn from one sample of a study of identical twins. MiXCR, run by TCRdb on the 5' RACE reads, gives a single entry per CDR3 protein. Among more than 400,000 distinct CDR3 sequences, approximately 16% were seen once, and the ten largest hold about 0.4%. The data were also submitted as part of a second study, on yellow fever vaccine responses in identical twins.

Sequencing input: CD4+ T cells sorted from blood. Source of these receptors: a woman in her late teens or twenties in good health. Both conserved end residues are trimmed from each CDR3.

CDR3 protein | J gene | V gene
ASSLRWSPSSYNEQF | TRBJ2-1 | TRBV12-3/TRBV12-4
SAVRQVQETQY | TRBJ2-5 | TRBV20-1
AISESQGTPLH | TRBJ1-6 | TRBV10-3
ASSQGVNSPLH | TRBJ1-6 | TRBV6-1
ASSVRIGETQY | TRBJ2-5 | TRBV2
ASSFSGGRYNEQF | TRBJ2-1 | TRBV12-3/TRBV12-4
ASSREFSTDTQY | TRBJ2-3 | TRBV5-1
ASTRDRNTYEQY | TRBJ2-7 | TRBV2
ASSLSSGRDTQY | TRBJ2-3 | TRBV5-4
ASSLEGSYETQY | TRBJ2-5 | TRBV12-3/TRBV12-4
ASSQDRTGDAANYGYT | TRBJ1-2 | TRBV4-1
AISDSGNFYNEQF | TRBJ2-1 | TRBV10-3
AASLGASSYNEQF | TRBJ2-1 | TRBV7-2
ASSLGAGTADTEAF | TRBJ1-1 | TRBV5-1
ASSPHPNIQY | TRBJ2-4 | TRBV7-9
ASSVSVADTQY | TRBJ2-3 | TRBV2
ASSPPIGVVNTGELF | TRBJ2-2 | TRBV5-1
ASSQDPSIGQPQH | TRBJ1-5 | TRBV4-1
SARDPGQGETQY | TRBJ2-5 | TRBV20-1
ASSLRGQTTDTQY | TRBJ2-3 | TRBV28
ASTGARSEQF | TRBJ2-1 | TRBV10-2
ASSLGGISNQPQH | TRBJ1-5 | TRBV5-1
SAPGGGANTGELF | TRBJ2-2 | TRBV20-1
ASSVSGTQY | TRBJ2-5 | TRBV10-2
ASSDSGRGTDTQY | TRBJ2-3 | TRBV11-2
ASSSSPRTSGRMGNEQF | TRBJ2-1 | TRBV28
ASSPHPRDRGYVLT | TRBJ2-6 | TRBV7-2
ASSLPGSSNEKLF | TRBJ1-4 | TRBV28
ASSGGAGGTDTQY | TRBJ2-3 | TRBV7-7
ASSPGGGSEAF | TRBJ1-1 | TRBV18
ASRTATPERAGELF | TRBJ2-2 | TRBV6-1
ASRSDNEQF | TRBJ2-1 | TRBV12-3/TRBV12-4
ASSPRTADTEAF | TRBJ1-1 | TRBV5-1
ASSPSRDSITEAF | TRBJ1-1 | TRBV18
SARYPDRTSYEQY | TRBJ2-7 | TRBV20-1
ASSQGLINSPLH | TRBJ1-6 | TRBV3-1
ASSLSGTNSYNSPLH | TRBJ1-6 | TRBV5-1
ASSFSGRPPYEQY | TRBJ2-7 | TRBV7-8
ACSGGSYNEQF | TRBJ2-1 | TRBV6-1
ASSPQDAYEQY | TRBJ2-7 | TRBV18
ASSDSWQFKNIQY | TRBJ2-4 | TRBV10-2